This T cell receptor (beta chain) emerged from a study of blood T cell repertoires in COVID-19. Whole-study context: The United States, Italy and Spain were the sources of the acute and convalescent COVID-19 samples. PBMCs, B-cell-depleted T cells, or T cells provided the cDNA or gDNA that made up the material.

Under the authors' procedure: The assay estimated nucleated cells by amplifying reference gene primers. Sequencing was performed with immunoSEQ multiplex PCR; in TCRdb, only in-frame clones are kept and a portion is missing. From that table come the V and J calls and clone size; the DNA was used to work out D and trimming. Among around 240,000 clones listed, roughly 85% were seen once. This clonotype was obtained from a man aged 40-49 years with acute or convalescent COVID-19. Sequenced: peripheral blood.

In nucleotides, the CDR3 is TGCGCCAGCAGCTGGGGACAGGCCCCCTACGAGCAGTACTTC. Residues: CASSWGQAPYEQYF. The rearrangement links TRBV5-1 to TRBJ2-7; the match to TRBD1 covers 8 bases. J gave up 2 bases and V 3 bases, and 4 bases lay outside the gene matches. The germline gives CDR1 SGHRS, CDR2 YFSETQ. The CDR3 is 14 residues long.